The text below deals with one TCR beta chain. The sample originates from a study of Ad26.COV2.S vaccination and SARS-CoV-2 variants. Study-level information: By the intramuscular route, Ad26.COV2.S was given once, or twice 56 days apart.

The treatment denotes: 15 to 20 received Ad26.COV2.S at low or high dose, single or two shots; 5 received placebo; per-sample allocation not given. The samples were gathered on day 63 after the first injection of vaccine or placebo. Expressing Wuhan-strain SARS-CoV-2 spike, an Ad26 vector served as the vaccine. The germline CDR1 and CDR2 sequences are SGHVS and FQNEAQ. The ends were cut back, 5 bases at V and 0 bases at J, with 11 bases in the middle. This CDR3 contains 14 residues. Produced via immunoSEQ multiplex PCR; TCRdb's table is partial and in-frame only. The table shows about 240,000 clones, with approximately 88% occurring only once.

The sequencing here drew on peripheral blood, taken in a trial of Ad26.COV2.S vaccine versus placebo. This clonotype was obtained from a person aged 18-65 years who received the Ad26.COV2.S COVID-19 vaccine or a placebo. The chain joins TRBV7-8 to TRBJ2-7; no firm D call. The chain's CDR3 is CASSPRIRSYEQYF. In DNA, the CDR3 is TGTGCCAGCAGCCCCAGAATACGCTCCTACGAGCAGTACTTC.